This TCR beta chain was recorded in a study of immune characterization of retroperitoneal liposarcoma. This clonotype was seen ten or more times. One entry per CDR3 protein results from TCRdb running MiXCR on the PCR reads. The sample has 9,500 to 12,000 distinct CDR3 sequences, roughly 30% seen once. This CDR3 has 13 amino acids. This receptor was identified in a female donor with retroperitoneal liposarcoma. The sequencing input was tumor tissue. The chain uses TRBV12-3 or TRBV12-4 and TRBJ2-1; a possible D gene is TRBD2 (6 bases). Near its end, the DNA agrees better with TRBJ2-7, so the J call may be wrong. This CDR3 is CASSPRLDGEQYF. CDR3 coding DNA: TGTGCCAGCAGCCCTCGACTAGATGGCGAGCAGTACTTC.